This T cell receptor beta chain was documented in a study of cytomegalovirus exposure and HLA in healthy donors. Study-wide results and limits: It was reported that the classifier diagnosed cytomegalovirus status with high specificity and sensitivity in both the original and validation cohorts.

A note on this clone: What it binds is not known.

The method was immunoSEQ multiplex PCR; TCRdb's version includes in-frame clones alone and lacks a portion of them. This sample has 82,000 or so clones, with 95% found just once. Germline V gene lookup returns CDR1 SGHKS and CDR2 YYEKEE (reference sequence). The V gene lost 3 bases and the J gene lost 2 bases, with 12 bases spanning the gap. The CDR3 runs to 14 residues. This TCR came from a woman between 18 and 29 years old in good health and CMV-seronegative. J is TRBJ2-7 and V is TRBV5-5, with D unresolved. Input material: PBMCs. The CDR3 spells CASSSPTMPYEQYF. The CDR3 region has the DNA TGTGCCAGCAGCTCCCCTACCATGCCCTACGAGCAGTACTTC.